This passage covers 29 T cell receptor beta chains from one sample sequenced in a study of shared clonotypes between healthy human individuals. This table comes from immunoSEQ multiplex PCR, and its TCRdb copy is limited to in-frame clones, with some not included. The table records roughly 760,000 clones, about 74% of them present only once. Sequenced: memory CD4+ T cells sorted from blood. Indicated subset: CD45RA-negative fraction. The receptor set was obtained from a woman between 25 and 40 years old in good health.

This rearrangement joins TRBV4-1 to TRBJ2-3, with no clear D. This CDR3 comprises 14 residues. The germline CDR1 and CDR2 sequences are MGHRA and YSYEKL. V was shortened by 1 base and J by 1 base, with 6 bases between the two germline ends. CDR3 DNA: TGCGCCAGCAGCCAAGGCCTGCGCACAGATACGCAGTATTTT. This translates into CASSQGLRTDTQYF.

This rearrangement joins TRBV5-1 to TRBJ1-1, with 8 bases that match TRBD1. This CDR3 is built from 13 residues. CDR1 and CDR2 (germline): SGHRS, YFSETQ. V lost 4 bases to trimming and J lost 6 bases; unmatched junction nucleotides: 5. CDR3: CASSQGAGAEAFF. In DNA form, the CDR3 reads TGCGCCAGCAGCCAGGGGGCCGGAGCTGAAGCTTTCTTT.

The chain combines TRBV6-1 with TRBJ2-7; 8 bases map to TRBD1. V was clipped by 8 bases and J by 6 bases; unmatched bases: 9. From germline, CDR1 is MNHNS and CDR2 SASEGT. The CDR3 spans 13 residues. CDR3 nucleotide sequence: TGTGCCAGCCAGGGGGCGCATCACTCCGAGCAGTACTTC. Protein product: CASQGAHHSEQYF.

This rearrangement joins TRBV5-4 to TRBJ2-1; D possibly uses TRBD1 or TRBD2 (5 bases each). CDR1 SGHNT and CDR2 YYREEE come from the germline V gene (reference sequence). This CDR3 is built from 18 residues. V was shortened by 2 bases and J by 3 bases, with 21 bases between the two germline ends. The chain's CDR3 is CASSFGTVQLYSYNEQFF. For the CDR3, the DNA is TGTGCCAGCAGCTTCGGGACCGTACAACTATACAGCTACAATGAGCAGTTCTTC.

This sequence joins TRBV2 and TRBJ2-2; D gene ambiguous. In germline, CDR1 is SNHLY, CDR2 FYNNEI. The CDR3 extends over 14 amino acids. V lost 1 base, J lost 5 bases, and 8 bases lay in between. This CDR3 is CASSEEATTGELFF. The CDR3 coding sequence is TGTGCCAGCAGTGAAGAGGCAACTACCGGGGAGCTGTTTTTT.

In the case of this clone: This may arise from a read error, as a much more abundant clone is one base away. The chain uses TRBV7-8 and TRBJ2-7; D gene uncertain. Germline V lookup: CDR1 SGHVS, CDR2 FQNEAQ. Trimming pared 2 bases from V and 4 bases from J, leaving 3 bases between. The CDR3 length is 11 residues. The CDR3 bases are TGTGCCAGCAGCTTACAGTACGAGCAGTACTTC. It codes for CASSLQYEQYF.

This clone appeared once. The J gene is TRBJ2-7, the V gene TRBV5-4; TRBD1 might be the D (7 bases). Germline lookup yields CDR1 SGHNT and CDR2 YYREEE (reference sequence). Trimming stripped 4 bases from V and 1 base from J, with 12 bases between. The CDR3 is 14 residues long. CDR3: CASSKEGQSYEQYF. The CDR3, as DNA: TGTGCCAGCAGCAAGGAGGGACAGTCCTACGAGCAGTACTTC.

V is TRBV29-1 and J is TRBJ2-1; 8 positions agree with TRBD2. Germline trimming cut 8 bases from V and 8 bases from J; bases unmatched to any gene: 14. CDR1 is SQVTM, CDR2 ANQGSEA, per germline. The CDR3 has 14 amino acids. The CDR3 region is CSPQNGRVEYEQFF. DNA of the CDR3: TGCAGCCCCCAAAACGGGAGGGTTGAGTATGAGCAGTTCTTC.

This clone has just one count. The CDR3 bases are TGTGCCAACTCAGGGACTTCGACAGATACGCAGTATTTT. It encodes CANSGTSTDTQYF. The chain is built from TRBV2 and TRBJ2-3, with D possibly being TRBD2 (6 bases). Deletions cut 10 bases from V and 3 bases from J, with 14 bases between. The germline CDR1 and CDR2 sequences are SNHLY and FYNNEI. This CDR3 comprises 13 residues.

The chain carries TRBV15 and TRBJ2-5; D is undetermined. V lost 9 bases to trimming and J lost 0 bases, with 14 bases between them. Germline assignment: CDR1 LNHNV and CDR2 YYDKDF (reference sequence). The CDR3 is 14 amino acids. CDR3 DNA: TGTGCCACGTCATCCCGAGACAACCAAGAGACCCAGTACTTC. Its protein product is CATSSRDNQETQYF. The variable domain in full, completed from reference TRBV15 and TRBJ2-5, reads DAMVIQNPRYQVTQFGKPVTLSCSQTLNHNVMYWYQQKSSQAPKLLFHYYDKDFNNEADTPDNFQSRRPNTSFCFLDIRSPGLGDTAMYLCATSSRDNQETQYFGPGTRLLVL.

This clone was seen only once. The chain joins TRBV11-2 to TRBJ1-2; TRBD1 might be the D (6 bases). The CDR3 has 15 amino acids. Germline V gives CDR1 SGHAT, CDR2 FQNNGV. V was shortened by 5 bases and J by 4 bases, with 17 bases between the two germline ends. In DNA form, the CDR3 reads TGTGCCAGCAGCCCAGATGGGGGGCGGTCCTATGGCTACACCTTC. Translation gives CASSPDGGRSYGYTF. The entire variable domain, with the rest obtained from reference TRBV11-2 and TRBJ1-2, is as follows: EAGVAQSPRYKIIEKRQSVAFWCNPISGHATLYWYQQILGQGPKLLIQFQNNGVVDDSQLPKDRFSAERLKGVDSTLKIQPAKLEDSAVYLCASSPDGGRSYGYTFGSGTRLTVV.

The chain combines TRBV6-6 with TRBJ1-4; D possibly corresponds to TRBD1 (5 bases). Trimming shortened V by 6 bases and J by 10 bases, and 12 bases separated the two germline ends. Germline V gene lookup returns CDR1 MNHNY and CDR2 SVGAGI (reference sequence). The CDR3 spans 12 residues. The CDR3 loop is CASSDSGLKLFF. The CDR3 DNA follows: TGTGCCAGCAGCGACTCAGGGTTAAAACTGTTTTTT.

The V and J genes are TRBV4-1 and TRBJ2-3; D call uncertain. V was shortened by 1 base and J by 2 bases, with 10 bases between the two germline ends. The CDR3 has 15 amino acids. Germline CDR1 reads MGHRA; CDR2 reads YSYEKL. The CDR3, as DNA: TGCGCCAGCAGCCAAGGTGTACAGCACACAGATACGCAGTATTTT. It yields the protein CASSQGVQHTDTQYF.

In nucleotides, the CDR3 is TGTGCCAGCAGTTCGCCAGGGTCTAACTATGGCTACACCTTC. Translation: CASSSPGSNYGYTF. This chain joins TRBV28 and TRBJ1-2; perhaps TRBD1 as D (5 bases). V lost 4 bases and J lost 0, with 9 bases in between. The CDR3 is 14 residues long. The germline V gene encodes CDR1 MDHEN and CDR2 SYDVKM.

The chain has TRBV4-1 and TRBJ2-1; 13 nucleotides agree with TRBD2. The CDR3 is 15 amino acids. With 1 base clipped from V and 9 bases from J, the junction kept 3 bases outside the gene matches. Germline assignment: CDR1 MGHRA and CDR2 YSYEKL. The CDR3 DNA reads as TGCGCCAGCAGCCAAGGGACTAGCGGGAGTGGTGAGCAGTTCTTC. It codes for CASSQGTSGSGEQFF.

This clone was detected only once. The chain joins TRBV27 to TRBJ1-1; TRBD1 matches 7 bases. From germline, CDR1 is MNHEY and CDR2 SMNVEV (reference sequence). The CDR3 is 14 amino acids. Trimming cost V 8 bases and J 6 bases; bases outside gene matches: 12. This chain's CDR3 is CASFPQTGRAEAFF. CDR3 coding DNA: TGTGCCAGCTTTCCTCAGACAGGGAGGGCTGAAGCTTTCTTT.

This chain uses TRBV4-2 with TRBJ1-1; D is uncertain. V was cut by 0 bases and J by 1 base, with 9 bases left in between. This CDR3 has 15 residues. Germline V CDR1 and CDR2: LGHNA, YNFKEQ. This CDR3 is CASSQEIGWNTEAFF. In DNA, the CDR3 is TGTGCCAGCAGCCAAGAGATAGGGTGGAACACTGAAGCTTTCTTT.

This chain joins TRBV27 and TRBJ2-5; 14 bases are shared with TRBD2. The length of the CDR3 is 19 residues. Germline trimming cut 2 bases from V and 2 bases from J; bases unmatched to any gene: 10. Germline V lookup: CDR1 MNHEY, CDR2 SMNVEV (reference sequence). Here the CDR3 DNA reads TGTGCCAGCAGTTTAGTCCGGGGACTAGCGGGAGCGGGGCAAGAGACCCAGTACTTC. It specifies CASSLVRGLAGAGQETQYF.

This clone has more than one count but fewer than ten. The V gene is TRBV25-1, the J gene TRBJ2-5, with D possibly TRBD2 on 5 matching bases. The CDR3 covers 13 residues. Germline V gene data show CDR1 as MGHDK and CDR2 as SYGVNS. With 3 bases removed from V and 5 bases from J, the gap between germline ends came to 10 bases. The DNA of the CDR3 is TGTGCCAGCAGTGACACTAGATGGGAGACCCAGTACTTC. Encoded protein: CASSDTRWETQYF.

The J gene is TRBJ1-5, the V gene TRBV30, with D unresolved. This CDR3 spans 14 amino acids. Germline values: CDR1 GTSNPN, CDR2 SVGIG (reference sequence). V gave up 0 bases and J gave up 5 bases, with 11 bases separating them. Here the CDR3 DNA reads TGTGCCTGGAGTGTAGGGAAAGGGCATCAGCCCCAGCATTTT. This gives the protein CAWSVGKGHQPQHF. Using reference TRBV30 and TRBJ1-5 for the parts outside the CDR3, the full variable domain is SQTIHQWPATLVQPVGSPLSLECTVEGTSNPNLYWYRQAAGRGLQLLFYSVGIGQISSEVPQNLSASRPQDRQFILSSKKLLLSDSGFYLCAWSVGKGHQPQHFGDGTRLSIL.

This chain connects TRBV7-3 to TRBJ2-2; D possibly corresponds to TRBD1 (6 bases). V shed 5 bases and J shed 1 base, with 8 bases lying between them. CDR3 size: 14 residues. The germline gives CDR1 SGHTA, CDR2 FQGTGA. The CDR3 nucleotides are TGTGCCAGCAGCGAACAGGGGAACACCGGGGAGCTGTTTTTT. This translates into CASSEQGNTGELFF.

The rearrangement uses TRBV5-1 and TRBJ2-3; 7 nucleotides align to TRBD2. V dropped 3 bases and J dropped 9; count of bases not matched to a gene: 19. The CDR3 sequence is 17 residues long. The germline V gene has CDR1 SGHRS and CDR2 YFSETQ. The CDR3 DNA reads as TGCGCCAGCAGCTCGCAGCAGGCCGGGGGGATTTGGGGCACGCAGTATTTT. Translating it yields CASSSQQAGGIWGTQYF.

With respect to this clone: Other DNA sequences from this sample encode an identical CDR3 as well. The chain carries TRBV29-1 and TRBJ1-2; weak D call: TRBD1 (5 bases). The V gene lost 4 bases and the J gene lost 8 bases, with 14 bases spanning the gap. This CDR3 comprises 12 residues. Germline V gives CDR1 SQVTM, CDR2 ANQGSEA. CDR3 DNA sequence: TGCAGCGTTGGGGACGGAGGGTACGGCTACACCTTC. As protein: CSVGDGGYGYTF. Supplemented by reference TRBV29-1 and TRBJ1-2, the full variable domain reads SAVISQKPSRDICQRGTSLTIQCQVDSQVTMMFWYRQQPGQSLTLIATANQGSEATYESGFVIDKFPISRPNLTFSTLTVSNMSPEDSSIYLCSVGDGGYGYTFGSGTRLTVV.

The J gene is TRBJ2-7, the V gene TRBV9; maybe TRBD2 (6 bases). CDR1 and CDR2 (germline): SGDLS, YYNGEE. CDR3 length equals 16 residues. Trimming took 0 bases from V and 2 from J, leaving 15 bases between them. This CDR3 reads CASSVGGSGVTYEQYF. Here the CDR3 DNA reads TGTGCCAGCAGCGTAGGGGGATCGGGGGTGACCTACGAGCAGTACTTC.

The rearrangement links TRBV6-6 to TRBJ2-1, with 9 bases fitting TRBD2. This CDR3 has 16 amino acids. Germline trimming cut 4 bases from V and 5 bases from J; bases unmatched to any gene: 9. The germline gives CDR1 MNHNY, CDR2 SVGAGI (reference sequence). CDR3 amino acids: CASSSPTSGGHNEQFF. DNA of the CDR3: TGTGCCAGCAGTTCGCCGACTAGCGGAGGGCACAATGAGCAGTTCTTC.

J is TRBJ2-7 and V is TRBV18; tentatively, D is TRBD2 (5 bases). Germline assignment: CDR1 KGHSH and CDR2 LQKENI. This CDR3 is 13 amino acids long. V lost 6 bases and J lost 4, with 13 bases in between. This chain's CDR3 is CASSGESGYEQYF. CDR3 coding DNA: TGTGCCAGCTCCGGGGAGTCTGGGTACGAGCAGTACTTC. Together with reference TRBV18 and TRBJ2-7, the CDR3 gives the full variable domain: NAGVMQNPRHLVRRRGQEARLRCSPMKGHSHVYWYRQLPEEGLKFMVYLQKENIIDESGMPKERFSAEFPKEGPSILRIQQVVRGDSAAYFCASSGESGYEQYFGPGTRLTVT.

The DNA of the CDR3 is TGTGCCAGCAGAACGCCCATCGGACAGGGGATTTACAATGAGCAGTTCTTC. Translating it yields CASRTPIGQGIYNEQFF. The chain joins TRBV2 to TRBJ2-1; 9 bases match TRBD1. The V and J ends lost 6 bases and 4 bases, in that order; junction bases with no gene match: 13. From germline, CDR1 is SNHLY and CDR2 FYNNEI. This CDR3 has 17 amino acids.

Comment on this clone: Germline is not matched at one junction end, which may reflect a read error. The chain is built from TRBV10-1 and TRBJ1-2; no reliable D call. The CDR3 spans 13 residues. Looked up from germline, CDR1 is WNHNN and CDR2 is SYGVQD (reference sequence). The CDR3 DNA is TGCGCCAGCAGTGTGAGTTTTAACCATGGCTACACCTTC. Translation: CASSVSFNHGYTF.

The V gene is TRBV30, the J gene TRBJ2-7; D is unresolved. V was trimmed by 0 bases and J by 3 bases, leaving 18 bases between them. Per the germline V gene, CDR1 is GTSNPN and CDR2 is SVGIG (reference sequence). The CDR3 is 16 amino acids. The CDR3 protein is CAWSVRAQFPYYEQYF. The CDR3 DNA reads TGTGCCTGGAGTGTACGGGCACAATTCCCCTACTACGAGCAGTACTTC.